What follows are 5 T cell receptor beta chains derived from one specimen sequenced in a study of cytomegalovirus exposure and HLA in healthy donors. Profiled with immunoSEQ multiplex PCR; TCRdb holds only in-frame clones, not every one. The sample contains 150,000 to 160,000 clones, approximately 86% of which appear only once. The sequenced sample consisted of PBMCs. All receptors come from a man aged 18-30 years in good health and CMV-seropositive.

The chain recombines TRBV7-6 with TRBJ2-3; D unresolved. The CDR3 is made up of 12 amino acids. From germline, CDR1 is SGHVS and CDR2 FNYEAQ. Trimming shortened V by 3 bases and J by 3 bases, and 4 bases separated the two germline ends. This CDR3 is CASSFSTDTQYF. CDR3 DNA sequence: TGTGCCAGCAGCTTCAGTACAGATACGCAGTATTTT.

The V gene is TRBV5-5, the J gene TRBJ2-1; 8 positions match TRBD2. CDR1 SGHKS and CDR2 YYEKEE come from the germline V gene (reference sequence). Trimming cost V 0 bases and J 2 bases; bases outside gene matches: 1. This CDR3 region has 15 residues. CDR3 protein: CASSLALAAYNEQFF. The DNA of the CDR3 is TGTGCCAGCAGCTTGGCACTAGCGGCCTACAATGAGCAGTTCTTC.

The genes are TRBV14 and TRBJ1-1; D is ambiguous. The V gene's germline CDR1 is SGHDN and CDR2 FVKESK. The V gene lost 3 bases and the J gene lost 6 bases, with 11 bases spanning the gap. The CDR3 loop spans 13 amino acids. This CDR3 reads CASSHRLEAEAFF. The CDR3 region has the DNA TGTGCCAGCAGCCACAGACTAGAGGCTGAAGCTTTCTTT.

J is TRBJ2-7 and V is TRBV23-1; the D gene is possibly TRBD1 (5 bases). TRBV23-1 is classed as an ORF, of uncertain function. Between the trimmed V and J ends, which lost 6 bases and 4 bases, there was a span of 7 bases. The CDR3 consists of 11 residues. CDR3 in DNA: TGCGCCAGCAGCAGGGTGTACGAGCAGTACTTC. This translates into CASSRVYEQYF.

The chain joins TRBV7-2 to TRBJ1-2; 10 nucleotides agree with TRBD1. V gave up 5 bases and J gave up 1 base; unmatched junction bases: 4. This CDR3 contains 15 residues. The germline gives CDR1 SGHTA, CDR2 FQGNSA. The CDR3 DNA follows: TGTGCCAGCAGCCTAAGGACAGGGGGTAACTATGGCTACACCTTC. Amino acids: CASSLRTGGNYGYTF.